The TCR beta chain under discussion was sequenced for a study of identical twins. Whole-study results and caveats: Memory repertoires showed no such pattern, whereas abundant cord blood beta clonotypes carried fewer insertions.

Germline V CDR1 and CDR2: SQVTM, ANQGSEA. The CDR3 is 12 residues long. V was clipped by 6 bases and J by 4 bases; unmatched bases: 2. This clonotype was observed at least ten times. Its antigen is unknown. One entry per CDR3 protein results from TCRdb running MiXCR on the 5' RACE reads. Of some 760,000 distinct CDR3 sequences listed, roughly 18% were seen once; the top ten hold roughly 13%. A further study also used this sample, focusing on T cells expressing NK-cell markers. That paper states: Source material for TCR beta repertoires consisted of sorted CD3+CD56+NKG2C+, CD3+CD56+NKG2C- and CD3+CD56-NKG2C+ T cells. The authors sequenced eight donors, of whom seven were HCMV-seropositive and one was seronegative. The sorts in several experiments were restricted to alpha-beta TCR T cells by an anti-gamma-delta TCR antibody.

The specimen sequenced was PBMCs. The sequence was collected from a woman aged 18 to 35 in good health. The J gene is TRBJ1-5, the V gene TRBV29-1, with 8 bases that match TRBD1. This CDR3 reads CSVGQANQPQHF. The CDR3 region has the DNA TGCAGCGTGGGACAGGCAAATCAGCCCCAGCATTTT.